Below, one TCR beta chain is given with its context. In the study's own analysis: Estimated nucleated cell counts came from reference gene primer amplification. Here immunoSEQ multiplex PCR was the method, and the copy in TCRdb shows in-frame clones only, minus some. V and J calls and clone size are those listed in that table; D and trimming were worked out from the DNA. The repertoire holds over 65,000 clones, with over 70% as singletons. The sample originates from a study of blood T cell repertoires in COVID-19. As for the study in general: Italy, Spain and the United States were the sources of the convalescent and acute COVID-19 samples. T cells, B-cell-depleted T cells, or PBMCs supplied cDNA or gDNA.

This clonotype was obtained from a human donor in a cohort sampled during active COVID-19. Sequencing was done on a sample of peripheral blood.

CDR3 in amino acids: CASSPGPGQLNQPQHF. CDR3 DNA: TGTGCCAGCAGTCCCGGCCCCGGACAGCTCAATCAGCCCCAGCATTTT. This sequence joins TRBV27 and TRBJ1-5; tentative D call: TRBD1 (6 bases). The CDR3 is made up of 16 amino acids. Trimming removed 5 bases at V and 3 bases at J, with 17 bases between. Germline V lookup: CDR1 MNHEY, CDR2 SMNVEV (reference sequence).